This T cell receptor (beta chain) derives from a study of long-term antiretroviral therapy in people with HIV. General study findings and limits: Diversity rose after ART but stayed below transplant donor controls. Information on adherence, resistance and therapy changes was unavailable.

This clone has only a few counts. As yet, its antigen is unknown. CDR3 length equals 13 residues. Unmatched junction bases numbered 4, after V lost 2 bases and J lost 7 bases. Germline assignment: CDR1 LGHNA and CDR2 YSLEER. The immunoSEQ assay was v3.0, run at survey level. Data came from immunoSEQ multiplex PCR; TCRdb stores just in-frame clones and leaves some out. The table lists some 33,000 clones, over 75% of them singletons. The TCR was taken from a man younger than 35 with HIV. The specimen comprised unsorted PBMCs, sampled 0.6 years after starting antiretroviral therapy. The V call is TRBV4-3, the J call TRBJ1-2; 7 bases match TRBD1. As DNA, the CDR3 is TGCGCCAGCAGCCAAACAGGGGTTTCTGGCTACACCTTC. This codes for CASSQTGVSGYTF.